This TCR beta chain was identified during a study of PD-L1 blockade in urothelial cancer. The repertoire was sequenced with immunoSEQ multiplex PCR; TCRdb's copy has only in-frame clones and lacks some. This sample has around 45,000 clones, with more than 70% found just once. In its sample, this clone was seen once. The V and J ends lost 4 bases and 6 bases, in that order; junction bases with no gene match: 7. Per germline, CDR1 SGHDT and CDR2 YYEEEE. This CDR3 is 15 amino acids long. This TCR was recovered from a woman aged 60-75 years with urothelial cancer. The genes are TRBV5-6 and TRBJ2-1; 10 bases are shared with TRBD1. This sample comprised PBMCs, obtained around atezolizumab (anti-PD-L1) treatment. The CDR3 reads CASSLSGQGFNEQFF. CDR3 DNA: TGTGCCAGCAGCCTATCGGGACAGGGGTTCAATGAGCAGTTCTTC.